The 21 T cell receptor beta chains reported below all come from one sample, sequenced in a study of T cells after somatic rescue of genetic block (dated by TCRdb to 2020 to 2022). Receptor libraries were prepared by the immunoSEQ multiplex PCR assay. TCRdb provides this immuneACCESS table in a form limited to in-frame rearrangements. Some clones are lacking; in checked studies, under half of them reflect an unresolved V gene, and why the rest are absent is not known. This sample gives 9,500 to 10,000 clones in total; about 74% of them show up just once. About 20% of the sample comes from the top ten. The sample taken for sequencing was peripheral blood mononuclear cells (PBMCs). Every receptor here comes from a boy aged 5-17 years.

The rearrangement uses TRBV6-5 and TRBJ1-6; D remains unclear. The CDR3 has 16 amino acids. Germline CDR1 is MNHEY and CDR2 is SVGAGI. With 0 bases removed from V and 6 bases from J, the gap between germline ends came to 12 bases. In nucleotides, the CDR3 is TGTGCCAGCAGTTACTCGCGCGAAGCTTTTAATTCACCCCTCCACTTT. As protein: CASSYSREAFNSPLHF.

The CDR3: CASSQDPGTGTEAFF. For the CDR3, the DNA is TGTGCCAGCAGCCAAGACCCGGGGACGGGGACTGAAGCTTTCTTT. The gene calls are TRBV5-5 and TRBJ1-1; a weak D match, TRBD1 (5 bases). The ends were cut back, 4 bases at V and 5 bases at J, with 18 bases in the middle. There are 15 residues in the CDR3. Germline V lookup: CDR1 SGHKS, CDR2 YYEKEE (reference sequence). The complete variable domain, with remaining parts taken from reference TRBV5-5 and TRBJ1-1, reads DAGVTQSPTHLIKTRGQQVTLRCSPISGHKSVSWYQQVLGQGPQFIFQYYEKEERGRGNFPDRFSARQFPNYSSELNVNALLLGDSALYLCASSQDPGTGTEAFFGQGTRLTVV.

DNA for the CDR3: TGTGCCTGGAGTGTCCAAGGGAGGGGGGGGAGCAATCAGCCCCAGCATTTT. Protein product: CAWSVQGRGGSNQPQHF. The chain couples TRBV30 to TRBJ1-5; possibly TRBD1 for D (6 bases). V dropped 0 bases and J dropped 1 base, with 16 bases sitting between them. CDR1 is GTSNPN and CDR2 is SVGIG in the germline V gene (reference sequence). The CDR3 consists of 17 residues.

V and J are TRBV6-5 and TRBJ2-3, with D perhaps TRBD1 (6 bases). The CDR3 has 13 amino acids. V lost 10 bases to trimming and J lost 0 bases, with 11 bases between them. Germline V gene data show CDR1 as MNHEY and CDR2 as SVGAGI. In DNA, the CDR3 is TGTGCCACCAGAGGGGGTAGCACAGATACGCAGTATTTT. This sequence encodes CATRGGSTDTQYF.

The V and J genes are TRBV5-1 and TRBJ2-5; 9 nucleotides line up with TRBD1. V was clipped by 6 bases and J by 3 bases; unmatched bases: 3. Looked up from germline, CDR1 is SGHRS and CDR2 is YFSETQ. CDR3 length: 13 amino acids. In DNA form, the CDR3 reads TGCGCCAGCATGGGACAGGGAAAAGAGACCCAGTACTTC. This codes for CASMGQGKETQYF.

A single count supports this clone. The chain couples TRBV5-1 to TRBJ2-1; unclear D gene. Per germline, CDR1 SGHRS and CDR2 YFSETQ. The CDR3 is 15 residues long. Trimming took off 5 bases at V and 8 bases at J, with 20 bases between the two ends. The CDR3 coding sequence is TGCGCCAGCAGGCCAATTCTGGGGAATACGTATGAGCAGTTCTTC. Its protein product is CASRPILGNTYEQFF.

The rearrangement uses TRBV5-4 and TRBJ2-7; tentatively, D is TRBD1 (5 bases). Germline V lookup: CDR1 SGHNT, CDR2 YYREEE (reference sequence). With 0 bases removed from V and 5 bases from J, the gap between germline ends came to 6 bases. The CDR3 sequence is 12 residues long. DNA of the CDR3: TGTGCCAGCAGCTTGGGGGGCCACGAGCAGTACTTC. Translation gives CASSLGGHEQYF.

The V and J genes are TRBV6-5 and TRBJ2-7; perhaps TRBD1 as D (6 bases). This CDR3 spans 15 amino acids. V gave up 2 bases and J gave up 3 bases, with 14 bases separating them. The germline gives CDR1 MNHEY, CDR2 SVGAGI. CDR3 region: CASSYGGQGFYEQYF. The CDR3 region has the DNA TGTGCCAGCAGTTACGGAGGTCAGGGGTTCTACGAGCAGTACTTC.

The rearrangement links TRBV7-9 to TRBJ1-5; possible D gene TRBD1, 5 bases. The CDR3 loop spans 15 amino acids. The V gene's germline CDR1 is SEHNR and CDR2 FQNEAQ (reference sequence). V was pared by 6 bases and J by 2 bases, with 14 bases between. CDR3: CASSPQGAGNQPQHF. For the CDR3, the DNA is TGTGCCAGCAGTCCCCAGGGCGCAGGCAATCAGCCCCAGCATTTT.

The chain couples TRBV27 to TRBJ2-7, with D uncertain. The CDR3 is made up of 13 amino acids. The V end lost 7 bases, the J end lost 0 bases, and 10 bases lay between the germline ends. In germline, CDR1 is MNHEY, CDR2 SMNVEV (reference sequence). CDR3 DNA sequence: TGTGCCAGCACCTCCTTGGGCTCCTACGAGCAGTACTTC. This translates into CASTSLGSYEQYF.

The chain uses TRBV19 and TRBJ2-6; possible D gene TRBD2, 6 bases. The CDR3 has 15 residues. In germline, CDR1 is LNHDA, CDR2 SQIVND (reference sequence). V was pared by 1 base and J by 3 bases, with 7 bases between. CDR3 sequence: CASSIAGGGANVLTF. The CDR3 DNA reads as TGTGCCAGTAGTATAGCCGGGGGTGGGGCCAACGTCCTGACTTTC.

The rearrangement uses TRBV30 and TRBJ2-2, with 9 bases that match TRBD1. Germline values: CDR1 GTSNPN, CDR2 SVGIG (reference sequence). The CDR3 runs to 17 residues. V shed 0 bases and J 6 bases; nucleotides not matched to a gene: 11. CDR3 loop: CAWSVPPGQGPPGELFF. CDR3 DNA sequence: TGTGCCTGGAGTGTACCCCCGGGACAGGGACCCCCCGGGGAGCTGTTTTTT. The full variable domain, completed using reference TRBV30 and TRBJ2-2, is SQTIHQWPATLVQPVGSPLSLECTVEGTSNPNLYWYRQAAGRGLQLLFYSVGIGQISSEVPQNLSASRPQDRQFILSSKKLLLSDSGFYLCAWSVPPGQGPPGELFFGEGSRLTVL.

This sequence joins TRBV5-1 and TRBJ1-4; 9 bases map to TRBD1. CDR1 is SGHRS and CDR2 is YFSETQ in the germline V gene. The V gene end was trimmed by 2 bases and the J gene end by 4 bases; junction bases not matched to a gene: 6. CDR3 length: 16 residues. The CDR3: CASSLFGTGLNEKLFF. For the CDR3, the DNA is TGCGCCAGCAGCTTATTCGGGACAGGGCTTAATGAAAAACTGTTTTTT.

The chain couples TRBV25-1 to TRBJ1-1, with 8 nucleotides matching TRBD1. Germline values: CDR1 MGHDK, CDR2 SYGVNS. V lost 1 base, J lost 11 bases, and 9 bases stayed unmatched. The CDR3 is 14 residues long. The CDR3 region is CASSEFIGQGKAFF. CDR3 in DNA: TGTGCCAGCAGTGAATTCATCGGACAGGGCAAGGCTTTCTTT.

This clone has only a few counts. The rearrangement uses TRBV7-9 and TRBJ1-2; D remains ambiguous. This CDR3 comprises 13 residues. The V gene's germline CDR1 is SEHNR and CDR2 FQNEAQ (reference sequence). V was trimmed by 5 bases and J by 1 base, leaving 8 bases between them. The CDR3 spells CASSPRINYGYTF. The DNA of the CDR3 is TGTGCCAGCAGCCCACGTATTAACTATGGCTACACCTTC.

This clone was recorded only once. V and J are TRBV6-5 and TRBJ2-3, with 9 positions matching TRBD2. The V gene's germline CDR1 is MNHEY and CDR2 SVGAGI. This CDR3 is built from 13 residues. V trimming: 7 bases; J trimming: 8 bases; junction bases outside the gene matches: 7. CDR3 in amino acids: CASTRLADFTQYF. CDR3 coding DNA: TGTGCCAGCACTCGACTAGCGGATTTTACGCAGTATTTT.

This clone appeared a few times. V gene TRBV7-3 combines with J gene TRBJ2-3, with D possibly matching TRBD1 (5 bases). From germline, CDR1 is SGHTA and CDR2 FQGTGA. Trimming took off 0 bases at V and 3 bases at J, with 10 bases between the two ends. The CDR3 is 15 residues long. CDR3 loop: CASSLTGKGTDTQYF. CDR3 nucleotide sequence: TGTGCCAGCAGCTTAACTGGGAAGGGGACAGATACGCAGTATTTT.

J is TRBJ2-7 and V is TRBV14; 12 bases agree with TRBD2. There are 18 residues in the CDR3. After removal of 2 bases from V and 3 bases from J, the junction contained 11 bases not matched to a gene. Germline V gives CDR1 SGHDN, CDR2 FVKESK. For the CDR3, the DNA is TGTGCCAGCAGCCAACAACGGAGGACTAGCGGGGACCGCTACGAGCAGTACTTC. Encoded protein: CASSQQRRTSGDRYEQYF.

This clone has only a few counts. The chain has TRBV6-4 and TRBJ2-7, with 8 nucleotides matching TRBD2. V lost 4 bases, J lost 7 bases, and 9 bases stayed unmatched. Germline values: CDR1 MRHNA, CDR2 SNTAGT. The CDR3 sequence is 14 residues long. The CDR3 is CASSVRGGAGEQYF. As DNA, the CDR3 is TGTGCCAGCAGTGTACGGGGGGGGGCCGGAGAGCAGTACTTC.

The chain uses TRBV5-4 and TRBJ1-1, with a weak D call TRBD1 (5 bases). Trimming stripped 4 bases from V and 1 base from J, with 8 bases between. Per the germline V gene, CDR1 is SGHNT and CDR2 is YYREEE (reference sequence). The CDR3 is 13 amino acids. The CDR3 spells CASSPGGNTEAFF. The CDR3 DNA reads TGTGCCAGCAGCCCGGGGGGGAACACTGAAGCTTTCTTT.

J is TRBJ1-1 and V is TRBV18, with TRBD1 identical over 9 bases. V lost 1 base to trimming and J lost 3 bases; unmatched junction nucleotides: 0. Germline V gene lookup returns CDR1 KGHSH and CDR2 LQKENI. The CDR3 runs 14 residues. CDR3 sequence reads: CASSPRQGDTEAFF. CDR3 nucleotides: TGTGCCAGCTCACCACGACAGGGGGACACTGAAGCTTTCTTT.